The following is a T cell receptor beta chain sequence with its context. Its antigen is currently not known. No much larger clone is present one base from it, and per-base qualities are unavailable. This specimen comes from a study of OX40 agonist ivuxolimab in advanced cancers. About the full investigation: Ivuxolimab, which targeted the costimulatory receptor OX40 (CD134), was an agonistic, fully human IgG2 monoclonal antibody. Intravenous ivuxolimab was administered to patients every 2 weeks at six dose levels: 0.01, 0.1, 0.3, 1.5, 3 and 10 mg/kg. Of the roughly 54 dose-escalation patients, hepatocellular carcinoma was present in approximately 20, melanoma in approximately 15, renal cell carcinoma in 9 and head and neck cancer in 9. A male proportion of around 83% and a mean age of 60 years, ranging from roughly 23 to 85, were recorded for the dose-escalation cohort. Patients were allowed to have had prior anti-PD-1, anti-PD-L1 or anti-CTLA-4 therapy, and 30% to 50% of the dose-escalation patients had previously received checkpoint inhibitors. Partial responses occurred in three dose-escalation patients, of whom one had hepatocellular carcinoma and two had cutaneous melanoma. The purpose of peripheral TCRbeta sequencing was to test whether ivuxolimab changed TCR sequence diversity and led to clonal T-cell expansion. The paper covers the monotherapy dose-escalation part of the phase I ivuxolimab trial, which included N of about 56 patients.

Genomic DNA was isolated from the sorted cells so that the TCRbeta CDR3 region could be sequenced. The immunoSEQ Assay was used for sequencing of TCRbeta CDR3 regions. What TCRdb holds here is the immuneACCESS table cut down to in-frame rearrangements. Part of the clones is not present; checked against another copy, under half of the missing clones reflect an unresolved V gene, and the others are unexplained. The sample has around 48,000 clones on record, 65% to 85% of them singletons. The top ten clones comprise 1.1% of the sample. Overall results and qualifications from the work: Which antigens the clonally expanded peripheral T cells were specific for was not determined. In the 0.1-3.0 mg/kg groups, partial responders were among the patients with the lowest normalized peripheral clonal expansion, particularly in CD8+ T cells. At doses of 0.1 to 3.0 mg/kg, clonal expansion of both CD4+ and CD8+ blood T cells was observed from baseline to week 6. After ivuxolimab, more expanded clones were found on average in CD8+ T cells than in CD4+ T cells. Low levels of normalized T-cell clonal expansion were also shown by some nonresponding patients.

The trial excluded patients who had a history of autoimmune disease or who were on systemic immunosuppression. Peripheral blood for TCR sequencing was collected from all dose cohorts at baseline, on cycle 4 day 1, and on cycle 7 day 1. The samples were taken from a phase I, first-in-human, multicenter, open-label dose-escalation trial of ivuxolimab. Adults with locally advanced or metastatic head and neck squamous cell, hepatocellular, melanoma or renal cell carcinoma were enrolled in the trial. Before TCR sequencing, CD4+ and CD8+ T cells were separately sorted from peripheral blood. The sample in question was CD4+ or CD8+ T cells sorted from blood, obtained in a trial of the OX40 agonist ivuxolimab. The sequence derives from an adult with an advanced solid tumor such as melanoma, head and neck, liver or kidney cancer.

The DNA sequence is as follows: TGTGCCAGCAGCTTCGGATTAGCGGAGACCCAGTACTTC. It is translated as CASSFGLAETQYF. The V and J genes are TRBV5-4 and TRBJ2-5; the best D guess is TRBD2, with 5 bases matching. Trimming takes 2 bases from V and 5 bases from J, and the germline ends sit 10 bases apart. CDR1 SGHNT and CDR2 YYREEE are derived from the germline V gene (reference sequence). The CDR3 spans 13 residues, from the cysteine through the phenylalanine. Here the CDR3 DNA is all that survives: 39 bases in frame from base 1.